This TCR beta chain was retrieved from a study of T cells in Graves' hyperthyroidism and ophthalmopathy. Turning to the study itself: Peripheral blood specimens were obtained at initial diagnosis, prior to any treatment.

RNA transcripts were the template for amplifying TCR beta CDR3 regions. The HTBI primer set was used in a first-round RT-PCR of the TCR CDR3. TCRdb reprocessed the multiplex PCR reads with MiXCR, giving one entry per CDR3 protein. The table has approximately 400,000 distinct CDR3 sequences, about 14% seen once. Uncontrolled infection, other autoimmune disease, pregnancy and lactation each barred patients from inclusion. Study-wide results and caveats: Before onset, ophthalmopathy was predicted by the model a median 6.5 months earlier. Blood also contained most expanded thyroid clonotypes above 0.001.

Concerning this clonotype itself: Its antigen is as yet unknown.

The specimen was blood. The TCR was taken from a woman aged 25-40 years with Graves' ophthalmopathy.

The CDR3 reads CASSLLLAGQETQYF. In nucleotides, the CDR3 is TGTGCCAGCAGCTTGCTATTGGCAGGCCAAGAGACCCAGTACTTC. The V gene is TRBV5-8, the J gene TRBJ2-5; D uncertain. The CDR3 totals 15 residues. Germline values: CDR1 SGHTS, CDR2 YDEGEE. The ends were cut back, 1 base at V and 1 base at J, with 11 bases in the middle.